The text below deals with one T cell receptor beta chain. As yet, its antigen is unknown. The study drew donors from healthy Caucasian individuals in Russia aged about 6 to 90. Alongside a J-beta primer mix, a sample-barcoded 5' primer served in a second PCR lasting about 7 to 11 cycles. The authors tagged each cDNA molecule using a template-switch adaptor with 12 random nucleotides. MiXCR, applied by TCRdb to the 5' RACE reads, yields one record per CDR3 protein. The sample shows roughly 1.5 million distinct CDR3 sequences, 40% to 45% of them seen only once. Germline assignment: CDR1 MNHEY and CDR2 SVGEGT. The CDR3 is made up of 14 amino acids. Trimming left V 0 bases short and J 7 bases short, with 12 bases between. This entry is derived from a study of blood T cells in healthy people across ages. Notes on the study in general: A roughly linear fall in TCR beta diversity per million T cells was seen with increasing age.

Input material: blood. This receptor was taken from a woman in her late teens or twenties in good health. This chain joins TRBV6-2 or TRBV6-3 and TRBJ1-2; D remains unclear. CDR3 coding DNA: TGTGCCAGCAGTTACTCGGTCCCGGATGTTGGCTACACCTTC. Protein product: CASSYSVPDVGYTF.